This entry lists 9 T cell receptor beta chains sequenced from one sample in a study of CD8 T cells in Susac syndrome. When the RNA was reverse transcribed, random hexamers were used with an input of roughly 0.45 to 1 ug. TCRdb reprocessed the immunoSEQ multiplex PCR reads via MiXCR and lists one record per CDR3 protein. The profile shows roughly 200,000 distinct CDR3 sequences, under 95% of them singletons. Sequencing was done on a sample of CD4+ T cells from PBMCs. The receptors here all came from a human donor with Susac syndrome.

This clonotype was counted once. The chain couples TRBV25-1 to TRBJ1-2, with 7 positions matching TRBD1. CDR1 is MGHDK and CDR2 is SYGVNS in the germline V gene. With V trimmed by 2 bases and J by 6 bases, 9 bases remained unmatched. CDR3 size: 15 residues. Here the CDR3 DNA reads TGTGCCAGCAGTGAACCTCGGACAGGCAACGATGGCTACACCTTC. Its translation: CASSEPRTGNDGYTF.

The V and J genes are TRBV7-2 and TRBJ2-3; D is unresolved. The V gene's germline CDR1 is SGHTA and CDR2 FQGNSA. V gave up 3 bases and J gave up 0 bases, with 10 bases separating them. The CDR3 totals 15 residues. In nucleotides, the CDR3 is TGTGCCAGCAGCTTGGGTGCTCCTAGCACAGATACGCAGTATTTT. Protein product: CASSLGAPSTDTQYF. The full variable domain, with the rest looked up from reference TRBV7-2 and TRBJ2-3, is GAGVSQSPSNKVTEKGKDVELRCDPISGHTALYWYRQSLGQGLEFLIYFQGNSAPDKSGLPSDRFSAERTGGSVSTLTIQRTQQEDSAVYLCASSLGAPSTDTQYFGPGTRLTVL.

The chain couples TRBV9 to TRBJ2-4, with 13 nucleotides matching TRBD2. The V and J ends lost 4 bases and 0 bases, in that order; junction bases with no gene match: 10. The CDR3 runs to 19 residues. Per germline, CDR1 SGDLS and CDR2 YYNGEE. The CDR3 sequence: CASSPEGLAGNLAKNIQYF. The CDR3 bases are TGTGCCAGCAGCCCAGAGGGACTAGCGGGAAATCTAGCCAAAAACATTCAGTACTTC.

This chain uses TRBV12-3 or TRBV12-4 with TRBJ1-4; D not resolved. CDR3 length: 12 residues. V was shortened by 10 bases and J by 7 bases, with 13 bases between the two germline ends. CDR3 protein: CATCKTAEKLFF. The CDR3 region has the DNA TGTGCCACCTGTAAGACGGCTGAAAAACTGTTTTTT.

The chain combines TRBV20-1 with TRBJ2-5; 8 positions match TRBD2. Germline CDR1 DFQATT, CDR2 SNEGSKA (reference sequence). This CDR3 has 13 amino acids. The junction had 7 bases not matched to a gene; V was cut back by 3 bases and J by 7 bases. The CDR3 here is CSARGLEVGTQYF. The DNA for the CDR3 is TGCAGTGCTAGGGGACTAGAAGTTGGGACCCAGTACTTC.

The genes are TRBV20-1 and TRBJ1-6, with D maybe TRBD1 (6 bases). The germline V gene has CDR1 DFQATT and CDR2 SNEGSKA (reference sequence). Trimming stripped 0 bases from V and 5 bases from J, with 20 bases between. The CDR3 covers 18 residues. CDR3 sequence: CSARDGGHAGADNSPLHF. In nucleotides, the CDR3 is TGCAGTGCTAGAGATGGCGGGCACGCGGGGGCCGATAATTCACCCCTCCACTTT.

This sequence joins TRBV5-8 and TRBJ1-5; no reliable D call. The CDR3 extends over 12 amino acids. Germline loops: CDR1 SGHTS, CDR2 YDEGEE. V lost 5 bases to trimming and J lost 7 bases, with 10 bases between them. The CDR3 region is CASSQLWQPQHF. CDR3 DNA sequence: TGTGCCAGCAGTCAACTTTGGCAGCCCCAGCATTTT.

The CDR3 spells CASRGITQETQYF. In nucleotides, the CDR3 is TGTGCCAGCAGGGGAATAACCCAAGAGACCCAGTACTTC. The chain has TRBV2 and TRBJ2-5; D uncertain. Trimming removed 6 bases at V and 1 base at J, with 9 bases between. CDR3 size: 13 residues. In germline, CDR1 is SNHLY, CDR2 FYNNEI.

V is TRBV30 and J is TRBJ1-1; no definite D call. The CDR3 loop spans 13 amino acids. V shed 2 bases and J shed 1 base, with 8 bases lying between them. Germline loops: CDR1 GTSNPN, CDR2 SVGIG (reference sequence). CDR3 nucleotides: TGTGCCTGGAGTTTCAACAGGAACACTGAAGCTTTCTTT. Encoded protein: CAWSFNRNTEAFF.